These 26 T cell receptor beta chains were sequenced from one sample in a study of human T cells and chemical hapten exposure. Documented time point: patch test 2, 6 weeks after DPC sensitization. Treatment meaning: therapeutic diphenylcyclopropenone sensitization with weekly scalp DPC. TCRdb re-called the RACE reads with MiXCR, one entry per CDR3 protein. The sample records some 80,000 distinct CDR3 sequences, 11% being singletons. The sample in question was whole blood, obtained in connection with sensitization to the hapten diphenylcyclopropenone (DPC). Source of these receptors: a man between 18 and 35 years old with alopecia areata. Some clones in this sample may be carry-over from other donors' samples.

This clonotype was recorded a few times. This chain uses TRBV12-3 or TRBV12-4 with TRBJ2-3, with TRBD2 matching over 7 bases. The CDR3 sequence is 13 residues long. V lost 6 bases to trimming and J lost 4 bases; unmatched junction nucleotides: 4. CDR3 nucleotides: TGTGCCAGCAGGCGGACTAGAGCAGATACGCAGTATTTT. Translation: CASRRTRADTQYF.

The V gene is TRBV7-2, the J gene TRBJ1-6, with TRBD1 identical over 8 bases. Germline loops: CDR1 SGHTA, CDR2 FQGNSA. V shed 1 base and J 7 bases; nucleotides not matched to a gene: 0. The CDR3 contains 14 residues. CDR3 protein: CASSLGTGNSPLHF. The DNA of the CDR3 is TGTGCCAGCAGCTTAGGGACAGGGAATTCACCCCTCCACTTT.

This clonotype was seen ten or more times. This chain's CDR3 is CASTPDSSNYYGYTF. CDR3 DNA sequence: TGTGCCAGCACCCCCGACAGTAGTAACTACTATGGCTACACCTTC. J is TRBJ1-2 and V is TRBV6-2 or TRBV6-3, with D maybe TRBD1 (5 bases). The ends were cut back, 7 bases at V and 3 bases at J, with 18 bases in the middle. CDR3 length equals 15 residues. Germline assignment: CDR1 MNHEY and CDR2 SVGEGT.

This clonotype was found a few times. The chain joins TRBV5-5 to TRBJ2-4, with D possibly TRBD1 on 5 matching bases. V was clipped by 0 bases and J by 4 bases, with 17 bases between them. The germline gives CDR1 SGHKS, CDR2 YYEKEE (reference sequence). This CDR3 comprises 17 residues. This chain's CDR3 is CASSLAQGLYSKNIQYF. The CDR3 DNA follows: TGTGCCAGCAGCTTGGCCCAGGGCCTTTATTCAAAAAACATTCAGTACTTC.

The table lists this clonotype with a few counts. The rearrangement links TRBV10-3 to TRBJ1-2; D is uncertain. Germline V gene sequence: CDR1 ENHRY, CDR2 SYGVKD. V lost 2 bases and J 0 bases, leaving 19 bases between the germline ends. The CDR3 loop spans 18 amino acids. CDR3 coding DNA: TGTGCCATCAGTGAGCCCCGCTGGACGGCCGAAGCTAACTATGGCTACACCTTC. Its protein product is CAISEPRWTAEANYGYTF.

This clonotype was observed at least ten times. The chain is built from TRBV29-1 and TRBJ1-1; D gene ambiguous. The ends were cut back, 5 bases at V and 3 bases at J, with 10 bases in the middle. CDR3 length: 12 residues. Germline V gene sequence: CDR1 SQVTM, CDR2 ANQGSEA. The CDR3, as DNA: TGCAGCGTTCGACTTAAGGACACTGAAGCTTTCTTT. This encodes CSVRLKDTEAFF.

This clonotype was counted a few times. V usage is TRBV12-3 or TRBV12-4 and J usage is TRBJ1-1; no definite D call. The CDR3 runs to 13 residues. With 3 bases removed from V and 11 bases from J, the gap between germline ends came to 16 bases. CDR3 sequence (DNA): TGTGCCAGCAGTTTCGACAAGGAGGCGAAGGCTTTCTTT. Its protein is CASSFDKEAKAFF.

This chain connects TRBV5-1 to TRBJ1-1; no firm D call. Germline CDR1 and CDR2: SGHRS and YFSETQ. With 2 bases removed from V and 1 base from J, the gap between germline ends came to 12 bases. This CDR3 region has 15 residues. Here the CDR3 DNA reads TGCGCCAGCAGCTTAATTGCAGGAACGAACACTGAAGCTTTCTTT. Translated: CASSLIAGTNTEAFF.

This chain links TRBV20-1 with TRBJ2-7; 8 bases fit TRBD1. The germline gives CDR1 DFQATT, CDR2 SNEGSKA (reference sequence). The ends lost 4 bases at V and 1 base at J; junction bases unmatched: 9. The CDR3 extends over 15 amino acids. In DNA form, the CDR3 reads TGCAGTGCTATGAAACCGGGACAGGCATCCTACGAGCAGTACTTC. This sequence encodes CSAMKPGQASYEQYF.

At least ten counts were recorded for this clonotype. The chain couples TRBV7-6 to TRBJ1-1; D is unresolved. The germline V gene encodes CDR1 SGHVS and CDR2 FNYEAQ. V lost 1 base, J lost 0 bases, and 3 bases lay in between. The CDR3 runs to 13 residues. CDR3 DNA: TGTGCCAGCAGCTTAGACATGAACACTGAAGCTTTCTTT. Translating gives CASSLDMNTEAFF. Together with reference TRBV7-6 and TRBJ1-1, the CDR3 gives the full variable domain: GAGVSQSPRYKVTKRGQDVALRCDPISGHVSLYWYRQALGQGPEFLTYFNYEAQQDKSGLPNDRFSAERPEGSISTLTIQRTEQRDSAMYRCASSLDMNTEAFFGQGTRLTVV.

This clonotype has at least ten counts. The gene calls are TRBV18 and TRBJ2-2; the D gene is possibly TRBD1 (6 bases). Germline CDR1 is KGHSH and CDR2 is LQKENI. Trimming took 5 bases from V and 2 from J, leaving 15 bases between them. CDR3 length equals 16 residues. This CDR3 reads CASSIQGQKNTGELFF. DNA for the CDR3: TGTGCCAGCTCAATCCAGGGGCAGAAAAACACCGGGGAGCTGTTTTTT. Using reference TRBV18 and TRBJ2-2 for the parts outside the CDR3, the full variable domain is NAGVMQNPRHLVRRRGQEARLRCSPMKGHSHVYWYRQLPEEGLKFMVYLQKENIIDESGMPKERFSAEFPKEGPSILRIQQVVRGDSAAYFCASSIQGQKNTGELFFGEGSRLTVL.

This chain links TRBV10-2 with TRBJ1-1; D is uncertain. Trimming left V 8 bases short and J 0 bases short, with 13 bases between. The CDR3 consists of 14 residues. The germline CDR1 and CDR2 sequences are WSHSY and SAAADI. This chain's CDR3 is CASDGDRLNTEAFF. DNA for the CDR3: TGCGCCAGCGATGGAGATCGGTTGAACACTGAAGCTTTCTTT.

This clonotype has a handful of counts. V and J are TRBV12-3 or TRBV12-4 and TRBJ1-5, with D uncertain. The V end was cut by 1 base, the J end by 4 bases, with 11 bases between. The CDR3 contains 15 residues. The CDR3 here is CASSLGVGPNQPQHF. CDR3 nucleotides: TGTGCCAGCAGTTTAGGGGTAGGTCCTAATCAGCCCCAGCATTTT.

In this sample, this clonotype turned up many times. The chain is built from TRBV18 and TRBJ2-1; 7 bases are a match to TRBD1. After removal of 8 bases from V and 4 bases from J, the junction contained 8 bases not matched to a gene. The CDR3 contains 14 residues. Germline lookup yields CDR1 KGHSH and CDR2 LQKENI. The CDR3 DNA reads as TGTGCCAGCACAGGGGCTATAAAGTACAATGAGCAGTTCTTC. Its protein product is CASTGAIKYNEQFF.

This chain uses TRBV4-1 with TRBJ1-4, with 7 bases matching TRBD1. The CDR3 contains 15 residues. The junction had 8 bases not matched to a gene; V was cut back by 2 bases and J by 8 bases. The germline gives CDR1 MGHRA, CDR2 YSYEKL. The CDR3 spells CASSQTGTVREKLFF. CDR3 DNA sequence: TGCGCCAGCAGCCAAACCGGGACAGTCCGAGAAAAACTGTTTTTT.

This clonotype was seen only a few times. The V gene is TRBV6-5, the J gene TRBJ2-4; possibly TRBD2 for D (6 bases). The V end lost 4 bases, the J end lost 0 bases, and 10 bases lay between the germline ends. Germline CDR1 MNHEY, CDR2 SVGAGI. This CDR3 spans 15 amino acids. This chain's CDR3 is CASSSRRGAKNIQYF. CDR3 nucleotide sequence: TGTGCCAGCAGTTCCCGGAGGGGAGCCAAAAACATTCAGTACTTC.

The rearrangement links TRBV12-2 to TRBJ2-7. TRBV12-2 is annotated as a pseudogene. This CDR3 comprises 15 residues. The CDR3 loop is CASRQDKVGIYEQYV. The DNA of the CDR3 is TGTGCAAGTCGCCAAGACAAGGTGGGAATCTACGAGCAGTACGTC.

This clonotype has a count of ten or more. V is TRBV24-1 and J is TRBJ2-5; 7 positions match TRBD1. This CDR3 comprises 15 residues. The junction had 4 bases not matched to a gene; V was cut back by 3 bases and J by 1 base. Germline V gene sequence: CDR1 KGHDR, CDR2 SFDVKD. The CDR3 region is CATSDVTGAQETQYF. The CDR3 DNA reads TGTGCCACCAGTGATGTTACAGGGGCCCAAGAGACCCAGTACTTC.

Only a few counts were recorded for this clonotype. The chain employs TRBV6-2 or TRBV6-3 and TRBJ1-5, with no clear D. The ends were cut back, 0 bases at V and 6 bases at J, with 18 bases in the middle. The CDR3 runs to 17 residues. Germline CDR1 is MNHEY and CDR2 is SVGEGT. The CDR3 protein is CASSYSLGPGSGQPQHF. The CDR3 bases are TGTGCCAGCAGTTACTCTCTAGGACCTGGGTCAGGTCAGCCCCAGCATTTT.

This clonotype has only one observation. V usage is TRBV3-1 and J usage is TRBJ2-5, with 7 bases matching TRBD1. CDR1 and CDR2 from the germline V gene are LGHDT and YNNKEL (reference sequence). After removal of 4 bases from V and 3 bases from J, the junction contained 14 bases not matched to a gene. The CDR3 contains 17 residues. The CDR3 DNA sequence: TGTGCCAGCAGCCCCCTGGCCGGCGGACAGGTTGAAGAGACCCAGTACTTC. It specifies CASSPLAGGQVEETQYF.

This clonotype came up a few times. The CDR3 sequence: CASSFQGSQETQYF. The CDR3 DNA reads TGTGCCAGCAGCTTCCAGGGGAGCCAAGAGACCCAGTACTTC. This chain links TRBV7-6 with TRBJ2-5, with TRBD1 as a possible D gene (6 bases). CDR1 is SGHVS, CDR2 FNYEAQ, per germline. There are 14 residues in the CDR3. Trimming pared 3 bases from V and 1 base from J, leaving 9 bases between.

The chain combines TRBV4-3 with TRBJ2-1; D ambiguous. This CDR3 has 16 residues. Germline V gives CDR1 LGHNA, CDR2 YSLEER. V lost 0 bases and J 0 bases, leaving 9 bases between the germline ends. CDR3 nucleotide sequence: TGCGCCAGCAGCCAAGATCTTCAGGCCTCCTACAATGAGCAGTTCTTC. It encodes CASSQDLQASYNEQFF.

This clonotype was detected only a few times. The gene calls are TRBV10-3 and TRBJ2-3, with 7 bases lining up with TRBD2. This CDR3 has 15 amino acids. Germline trimming cut 6 bases from V and 3 bases from J; bases unmatched to any gene: 9. CDR1 is ENHRY, CDR2 SYGVKD, per germline. This chain's CDR3 is CAISGGRAGTDTQYF. In DNA, the CDR3 is TGTGCCATCAGCGGAGGGAGGGCTGGGACAGATACGCAGTATTTT.

The chain employs TRBV29-1 and TRBJ1-1, with 9 nucleotides matching TRBD1. With 8 bases clipped from V and 1 base from J, the junction kept 8 bases outside the gene matches. The CDR3 has 14 residues. From germline, CDR1 is SQVTM and CDR2 ANQGSEA. The CDR3 loop is CSTAGTGRNTEAFF. The CDR3 DNA reads as TGCAGCACAGCCGGGACAGGGCGGAACACTGAAGCTTTCTTT. The variable domain in full, with the rest retrieved from reference TRBV29-1 and TRBJ1-1, is SAVISQKPSRDICQRGTSLTIQCQVDSQVTMMFWYRQQPGQSLTLIATANQGSEATYESGFVIDKFPISRPNLTFSTLTVSNMSPEDSSIYLCSTAGTGRNTEAFFGQGTRLTVV.

The chain links TRBV12-5 to TRBJ1-1; unclear D gene. This CDR3 contains 13 residues. Germline lookup yields CDR1 LGHNT and CDR2 FRNRAP. The V gene lost 5 bases and the J gene lost 0 bases, with 7 bases spanning the gap. DNA of the CDR3: TGTGCTAGTGGTGTCGACGTGAACACTGAAGCTTTCTTT. It translates to CASGVDVNTEAFF.

This chain connects TRBV28 to TRBJ1-3; no reliable D call. The germline CDR1 and CDR2 sequences are MDHEN and SYDVKM. The CDR3 covers 14 residues. The V end was cut by 8 bases, the J end by 3 bases, with 14 bases between. CDR3 loop: CASCLPQFGNTIYF. The CDR3 nucleotides read TGTGCCAGCTGCCTACCCCAATTTGGAAACACCATATATTTT.